This T cell receptor beta chain was sequenced during a study of monozygotic twins with inflammatory bowel disease. The CDR3 is 16 residues long. Per the germline V gene, CDR1 is SGHVS and CDR2 is FNYEAQ. Total RNA amounting to roughly 3.5 ug went into each TCR library. No DNA is given; TCRdb re-called the 5' RACE reads and lists each CDR3 protein once. The listing records around 450,000 distinct CDR3 sequences. Input material: blood. The chain recombines TRBV7-6 with TRBJ2-2; without DNA, the TCRdb call of TRBD2 cannot be checked. This receptor was taken from a human donor with ulcerative colitis or Crohn's disease, or a healthy co-twin of an affected twin (not recorded which). CDR3 region: CASSLQPGLADGELFF.